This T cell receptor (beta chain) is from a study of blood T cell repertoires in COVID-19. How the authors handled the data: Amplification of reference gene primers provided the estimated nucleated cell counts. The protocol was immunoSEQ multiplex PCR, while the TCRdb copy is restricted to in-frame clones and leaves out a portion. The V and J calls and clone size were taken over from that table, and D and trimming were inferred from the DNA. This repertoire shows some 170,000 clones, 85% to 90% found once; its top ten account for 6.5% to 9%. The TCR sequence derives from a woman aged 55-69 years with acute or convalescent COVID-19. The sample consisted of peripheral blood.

CDR3 coding DNA: TGTGCCAGCAGCCAAGGGATAGCGGGGCCCCACCAAGAGACCCAGTACTTC. Translation gives CASSQGIAGPHQETQYF. V gene TRBV3-1 (or the pseudogene TRBV3-2) combines with J gene TRBJ2-5, with 8 bases fitting TRBD2. J was trimmed by 0 bases and V by 1 base; bases with no gene match: 7. The germline V gene encodes CDR1 LGHDT and CDR2 YNNKEL (reference sequence). This CDR3 spans 17 amino acids.